These 27 T cell receptor beta chains were all obtained from the same sample, sequenced in a study of human T cells and chemical hapten exposure. The time point is: pre-sensitization, week 0. The treatment: therapeutic diphenylcyclopropenone sensitization with weekly scalp DPC. TCRdb re-analysed the RACE reads in MiXCR, keeping a single row per CDR3 protein. The data show 150,000 to 200,000 distinct CDR3 sequences, around 30% seen once. Specimen: whole blood, collected in connection with sensitization to the hapten diphenylcyclopropenone (DPC). Source of these receptors: a woman in her 30s with alopecia areata. Some clones in this sample may be carry-over from other donors' samples.

The V call is TRBV12-3 or TRBV12-4, the J call TRBJ2-1, with 7 bases identical to TRBD1. The CDR3 extends over 15 amino acids. V lost 6 bases and J lost 6; bases outside the gene matches: 11. DNA for the CDR3: TGTGCCAGCAGCAAGGGACAGCCAGACGGCAATGAGCAGTTCTTC. This encodes CASSKGQPDGNEQFF.

CDR3 in amino acids: CASSLLNNYYNEQFF. The DNA for the CDR3 is TGTGCCAGCAGTTTACTCAACAACTACTACAATGAGCAGTTCTTC. The chain is built from TRBV12-3 or TRBV12-4 and TRBJ2-1; D unclear. This CDR3 contains 15 residues. With 2 bases removed from V and 3 bases from J, the gap between germline ends came to 11 bases.

This chain connects TRBV20-1 to TRBJ2-4, with TRBD2 matching 7 bases. The V gene's germline CDR1 is DFQATT and CDR2 SNEGSKA (reference sequence). The CDR3 sequence is 16 residues long. V gave up 0 bases and J gave up 0 bases; unmatched junction bases: 5. CDR3 in amino acids: CSAREIAGVAKNIQYF. In nucleotides, the CDR3 is TGCAGTGCTAGAGAGATAGCGGGTGTAGCCAAAAACATTCAGTACTTC.

This clonotype was seen more than once but under ten times. V usage is TRBV27 and J usage is TRBJ2-1, with D possibly being TRBD1 or TRBD2 (5 bases each). Trimming cost V 5 bases and J 3 bases, with 8 bases left between them. The CDR3 is made up of 13 amino acids. CDR1 MNHEY and CDR2 SMNVEV come from the germline V gene (reference sequence). The CDR3 sequence: CASSEGYYNEQFF. The CDR3, as DNA: TGTGCCAGCAGTGAGGGGTACTACAATGAGCAGTTCTTC.

This clonotype was counted between two and nine times. The V gene is TRBV28, the J gene TRBJ2-1; 11 bases are shared with TRBD1. The length of the CDR3 is 15 residues. Germline CDR1 and CDR2: MDHEN and SYDVKM. Germline trimming cut 1 base from V and 6 bases from J; bases unmatched to any gene: 2. CDR3 nucleotides: TGTGCCAGCAGTTTATTAGGGACAGGGGGCAATGAGCAGTTCTTC. It encodes CASSLLGTGGNEQFF.

The chain employs TRBV29-1 and TRBJ2-1, with TRBD2 identical over 11 bases. The germline gives CDR1 SQVTM, CDR2 ANQGSEA. The CDR3 is 17 amino acids. With 7 bases clipped from V and 1 base from J, the junction kept 12 bases outside the gene matches. The CDR3 region is CSDTSSGGAGSYNEQFF. The CDR3 nucleotides are TGCAGCGACACTAGTAGCGGGGGGGCCGGGTCCTACAATGAGCAGTTCTTC.

The chain combines TRBV6-1 with TRBJ1-6; D possibly corresponds to TRBD1 (5 bases). The germline V and J ends were trimmed by 0 bases and 10 bases, with 16 bases remaining between them. The CDR3 is 16 amino acids. CDR1 is MNHNS and CDR2 is SASEGT in the germline V gene. CDR3 sequence (DNA): TGTGCCAGCAGTGAAGCGGTGCAGGGAGGTAGATCACCCCTCCACTTT. This translates into CASSEAVQGGRSPLHF.

V is TRBV6-5 and J is TRBJ2-1, with 9 bases lining up with TRBD1. Looked up from germline, CDR1 is MNHEY and CDR2 is SVGAGI. CDR3 length equals 16 residues. V lost 6 bases and J lost 0; bases outside the gene matches: 6. The CDR3, as DNA: TGTGCCAGCAGATGGACAGGGGATAGCTCCTACAATGAGCAGTTCTTC. This encodes CASRWTGDSSYNEQFF.

This clonotype was recorded a few times. This chain links TRBV28 with TRBJ1-5; D is uncertain. The CDR3 contains 12 residues. The germline CDR1 and CDR2 sequences are MDHEN and SYDVKM. V shed 5 bases and J shed 8 bases, with 10 bases lying between them. CDR3 in DNA: TGTGCCAGCAGTACCCCCTCAGAGCCCCAGCATTTT. Translation gives CASSTPSEPQHF.

The chain uses TRBV24-1 and TRBJ2-1; 9 bases line up with TRBD1. The V segment lost 4 bases and the J segment 7 bases; nucleotides outside the gene matches: 7. The CDR3 totals 15 residues. CDR1 and CDR2 (germline): KGHDR, SFDVKD. The CDR3, as DNA: TGTGCCACCAGTGAACCGGGACAGGGAGGGAATGAGCAGTTCTTC. Translated: CATSEPGQGGNEQFF.

There are a few counts of this clonotype. The V and J genes are TRBV7-3 and TRBJ2-3, with 7 bases fitting TRBD1. In germline, CDR1 is SGHTA, CDR2 FQGTGA. After removal of 2 bases from V and 5 bases from J, the junction contained 7 bases not matched to a gene. The CDR3 totals 15 residues. CDR3 coding DNA: TGTGCCAGCAGCTTAGAGGGGGCGCGAATAGATACGCAGTATTTT. This gives the protein CASSLEGARIDTQYF.

This clonotype has only a few counts. CDR3 region: CASREGENQPQHF. CDR3 sequence (DNA): TGCGCCAGCAGGGAGGGGGAAAATCAGCCCCAGCATTTT. The chain recombines TRBV5-1 with TRBJ1-5; maybe TRBD1 (6 bases). Germline CDR1 is SGHRS and CDR2 is YFSETQ. The CDR3 totals 13 residues. V lost 5 bases and J lost 4, with 10 bases in between. Using reference TRBV5-1 and TRBJ1-5 for the parts outside the CDR3, the full variable domain is KAGVTQTPRYLIKTRGQQVTLSCSPISGHRSVSWYQQTPGQGLQFLFEYFSETQRNKGNFPGRFSGRQFSNSRSEMNVSTLELGDSALYLCASREGENQPQHFGDGTRLSIL.

The genes are TRBV5-1 and TRBJ2-7, with a possible D match to TRBD1 (6 bases). Between the trimmed V and J ends, which lost 4 bases and 0 bases, there was a span of 11 bases. The CDR3 totals 14 residues. Germline V gene sequence: CDR1 SGHRS, CDR2 YFSETQ. CDR3 sequence reads: CASSVQGSSYEQYF. CDR3 in DNA: TGCGCCAGCAGCGTCCAGGGGAGCTCCTACGAGCAGTACTTC.

The chain combines TRBV7-9 with TRBJ2-3, with TRBD1 as a possible D gene (5 bases). The CDR3 loop spans 13 amino acids. V lost 0 bases and J 10 bases, leaving 11 bases between the germline ends. In germline, CDR1 is SEHNR, CDR2 FQNEAQ (reference sequence). The CDR3 DNA reads TGTGCCAGCAGCTTAGCAATAGGGGTCGCGCAGTATTTT. The encoded protein is CASSLAIGVAQYF.

The chain has TRBV6-5 and TRBJ1-6; a possible D gene is TRBD1 (6 bases). In germline, CDR1 is MNHEY, CDR2 SVGAGI. This CDR3 contains 15 residues. V was pared by 2 bases and J by 7 bases, with 12 bases between. Here the CDR3 reads CASSYAGQGNSPLHF. In DNA, the CDR3 is TGTGCCAGCAGTTACGCCGGTCAGGGGAATTCACCCCTCCACTTT.

The rearrangement uses TRBV29-1 and TRBJ2-7, with 7 bases fitting TRBD1. Germline values: CDR1 SQVTM, CDR2 ANQGSEA. V dropped 4 bases and J dropped 3; count of bases not matched to a gene: 3. CDR3 length: 12 residues. This chain's CDR3 is CSVVGQFYEQYF. CDR3 nucleotide sequence: TGCAGCGTTGTGGGACAGTTCTACGAGCAGTACTTC.

This clonotype was found a few times. This sequence joins TRBV18 and TRBJ2-5; D gene ambiguous. There are 14 residues in the CDR3. V was shortened by 2 bases and J by 5 bases, with 12 bases between the two germline ends. CDR1 KGHSH and CDR2 LQKENI come from the germline V gene. In nucleotides, the CDR3 is TGTGCCAGCTCACCAGCCTTGACCTGGGAGACCCAGTACTTC. This translates into CASSPALTWETQYF.

V gene TRBV2 combines with J gene TRBJ2-3; 8 bases line up with TRBD2. The germline V gene has CDR1 SNHLY and CDR2 FYNNEI. The CDR3 is 16 residues long. V was clipped by 0 bases and J by 1 base; unmatched bases: 3. The CDR3 loop is CASSEASGKRTDTQYF. In DNA, the CDR3 is TGTGCCAGCAGTGAAGCTAGCGGGAAGCGCACAGATACGCAGTATTTT.

The rearrangement uses TRBV4-3 and TRBJ2-3; 10 bases agree with TRBD2. The CDR3 runs to 17 residues. V was clipped by 0 bases and J by 4 bases; unmatched bases: 7. Germline V gene lookup returns CDR1 LGHNA and CDR2 YSLEER. The DNA of the CDR3 is TGCGCCAGCAGCCAAGATTCAGCGGGAGGGCGAGCAGATACGCAGTATTTT. This gives the protein CASSQDSAGGRADTQYF.

This chain links TRBV20-1 with TRBJ1-1; D perhaps matches TRBD1 (5 bases). With 0 bases removed from V and 3 bases from J, the gap between germline ends came to 11 bases. This CDR3 is built from 14 residues. The germline gives CDR1 DFQATT, CDR2 SNEGSKA (reference sequence). CDR3 sequence: CSARDPGRDTEAFF. CDR3 nucleotide sequence: TGCAGTGCTAGAGATCCGGGGCGCGACACTGAAGCTTTCTTT.

The V gene is TRBV6-5, the J gene TRBJ1-2; TRBD1 matches at 9 bases. Germline CDR1 MNHEY, CDR2 SVGAGI. The CDR3 extends over 15 amino acids. J gave up 8 bases and V 5 bases, and 12 bases lay outside the gene matches. Here the CDR3 reads CASSAAGQGAGGYTF. CDR3 DNA: TGTGCCAGCAGTGCCGCGGGACAGGGCGCAGGAGGCTACACCTTC.

The chain links TRBV12-3 or TRBV12-4 to TRBJ1-2; D is ambiguous. V was pared by 6 bases and J by 0 bases, with 14 bases between. The CDR3 spans 15 residues. The CDR3 nucleotides are TGTGCCAGCAGCCTTACCGACGTTGCTAACTATGGCTACACCTTC. Protein sequence: CASSLTDVANYGYTF.

The chain links TRBV15 to TRBJ2-3; D ambiguous. V dropped 8 bases and J dropped 4 bases, with 13 bases sitting between them. The CDR3 is 13 residues long. Germline V gene data show CDR1 as LNHNV and CDR2 as YYDKDF (reference sequence). The CDR3 nucleotides read TGTGCCACCTCCTTGGGTCTCGCAGATACGCAGTATTTT. Amino acid sequence: CATSLGLADTQYF.

This clonotype occurred a few times. CDR3 sequence reads: CASSPTGTYSPLHF. CDR3 bases: TGCGCCAGCAGCCCTACAGGGACGTATTCACCCCTCCACTTT. The chain combines TRBV4-3 with TRBJ1-6; D may be TRBD1 (6 bases). The length of the CDR3 is 14 residues. The V gene's germline CDR1 is LGHNA and CDR2 YSLEER. The V and J ends lost 4 bases and 8 bases respectively, with 12 bases between them.

This clonotype appeared once. V usage is TRBV12-3 or TRBV12-4 and J usage is TRBJ1-2, with D hard to call. The CDR3 consists of 11 residues. V lost 5 bases to trimming and J lost 7 bases, with 8 bases between them. The CDR3 protein is CASSTPRGYTF. The CDR3 DNA sequence: TGTGCCAGCAGTACGCCCCGTGGCTACACCTTC.

The V gene is TRBV4-2, the J gene TRBJ2-1; D gene ambiguous. The CDR3 covers 16 residues. V lost 1 base to trimming and J lost 10 bases, with 20 bases between them. From germline, CDR1 is LGHNA and CDR2 YNFKEQ. CDR3 loop: CASSQGPLVAGMEQFF. CDR3 bases: TGTGCCAGCAGCCAAGGCCCGCTAGTCGCTGGGATGGAGCAGTTCTTC.

The chain combines TRBV28 with TRBJ1-5, with 7 bases that match TRBD1. V dropped 6 bases and J dropped 3; count of bases not matched to a gene: 8. Germline CDR1 is MDHEN and CDR2 is SYDVKM. The CDR3 sequence is 15 residues long. CDR3 coding DNA: TGTGCCAGCAGGCCCGGACAGGTCTACAATCAGCCCCAGCATTTT. As protein: CASRPGQVYNQPQHF.